This T cell receptor (beta chain) was found in a study of shared clonotypes between healthy human individuals. Here immunoSEQ multiplex PCR was the method, and the copy in TCRdb shows in-frame clones only, minus some. The sample shows 550,000 to 600,000 clones, around 78% of them seen only once. Without sorting, samples used about 90 million PBMCs for genomic DNA. The receptor comes from a woman aged 35 to 49 in good health. Some clones in this sample may be carry-over from other donors' samples. Sample: PBMCs.

This CDR3 is CASSWRGRHEQFF. DNA for the CDR3: TGTGCCAGCAGTTGGCGCGGGAGGCATGAGCAGTTCTTC. The chain is built from TRBV27 and TRBJ2-1; 8 bases agree with TRBD2. Losses at the gene ends were 4 bases for V and 8 bases for J; bases not matched to a gene: 4. CDR1 is MNHEY and CDR2 is SMNVEV in the germline V gene (reference sequence). There are 13 residues in the CDR3.